A single sample gave rise to the 26 T cell receptor beta chains below, sequenced in a study of read filtering for tumor transcriptome and immune sequencing. The library was built from about 400 ng RNA with molecular barcoded adaptors for alpha/delta and beta/gamma chains. TCRdb passed the reads through MiXCR, listing each CDR3 protein once. Of approximately 62,000 distinct CDR3 sequences in the sample, approximately 18% were seen once. The sequenced sample consisted of a population of CD138-negative cells sorted from bone marrow. The receptors come from a donor aged 40 or over with multiple myeloma.

This clonotype was observed many times. The V call is TRBV29-1, the J call TRBJ1-2, with D hard to call. The V end was cut by 8 bases, the J end by 0 bases, with 19 bases between. CDR1 is SQVTM and CDR2 is ANQGSEA in the germline V gene. This CDR3 contains 15 residues. As DNA, the CDR3 is TGCAGCACGTTATCAGGAGGGAGATCTAACTATGGCTACACCTTC. It specifies CSTLSGGRSNYGYTF.

This clonotype was recorded many times. The J gene is TRBJ2-7, the V gene TRBV7-6, with D perhaps TRBD1 (5 bases). The CDR3 contains 15 residues. Trimming took off 3 bases at V and 2 bases at J, with 14 bases between the two ends. Germline V lookup: CDR1 SGHVS, CDR2 FNYEAQ. The CDR3: CASSFSPWGPYEQYF. The CDR3 DNA follows: TGTGCCAGCAGCTTTTCCCCTTGGGGCCCCTACGAGCAGTACTTC.

This clonotype showed up many times. The rearrangement uses TRBV9 and TRBJ2-1; no clear D. The V gene lost 0 bases and the J gene lost 0 bases, with 1 base spanning the gap. This CDR3 has 13 residues. The germline V gene has CDR1 SGDLS and CDR2 YYNGEE. CDR3 sequence: CASSVGSYNEQFF. The DNA of the CDR3 is TGTGCCAGCAGCGTAGGCTCCTACAATGAGCAGTTCTTC.

As regards this clonotype: The junction departs from the called germline gene at one end, perhaps through a read error. The genes are TRBV19 and TRBJ2-7; D ambiguous. The CDR3 length is 13 residues. Per germline, CDR1 LNHDA and CDR2 SQIVND (reference sequence). CDR3 in amino acids: CASSMVASYEQHF. The CDR3 bases are TGTGCCAGTAGTATGGTCGCCTCCTACGAGCAGCACTTC.

The genes are TRBV5-1 and TRBJ2-1, with 9 bases aligning to TRBD2. Germline loops: CDR1 SGHRS, CDR2 YFSETQ. The J segment lost 5 bases and the V segment lost 0 bases, leaving 6 bases of the junction unmatched. The CDR3 runs 16 residues. CDR3 in amino acids: CASSLVAGVGHNEQFF. CDR3 sequence (DNA): TGCGCCAGCAGCTTGGTAGCGGGAGTAGGACACAATGAGCAGTTCTTC. Using reference TRBV5-1 and TRBJ2-1 for the parts outside the CDR3, the full variable domain is KAGVTQTPRYLIKTRGQQVTLSCSPISGHRSVSWYQQTPGQGLQFLFEYFSETQRNKGNFPGRFSGRQFSNSRSEMNVSTLELGDSALYLCASSLVAGVGHNEQFFGPGTRLTVL.

In its sample, this clonotype was seen many times. The CDR3 DNA is TGCAGTGCTAGAGATGTTGAGGGCCCAATTTACAATGAGCAGTTCTTC. Protein: CSARDVEGPIYNEQFF. The rearrangement links TRBV20-1 to TRBJ2-1, with D possibly TRBD2 on 5 matching bases. The germline V and J ends were trimmed by 0 bases and 4 bases, with 16 bases remaining between them. Germline V gene sequence: CDR1 DFQATT, CDR2 SNEGSKA (reference sequence). This CDR3 comprises 16 residues.

Concerning this clonotype: A much larger clone sits a single nucleotide away, making a read error possible. This chain uses TRBV7-9 with TRBJ2-7, with unresolved D. The ends were cut back, 6 bases at V and 3 bases at J, with 9 bases in the middle. The CDR3 is 12 residues long. From germline, CDR1 is SEHNR and CDR2 FQNEAQ (reference sequence). The CDR3 DNA is TGTGCCAGCAGTCGTATAGACTACGAGCAGTACTTC. Its protein product is CASSRIDYEQYF. The variable domain in full, completed from reference TRBV7-9 and TRBJ2-7, reads DTGVSQNPRHKITKRGQNVTFRCDPISEHNRLYWYRQTLGQGPEFLTYFQNEAQLEKSRLLSDRFSAERPKGSFSTLEIQRTEQGDSAMYLCASSRIDYEQYFGPGTRLTVT.

As to this clonotype: A read error may be the cause here, since a much bigger clone is one base away. This chain joins TRBV29-1 and TRBJ2-5; 9 nucleotides align to TRBD2. CDR3 length equals 13 residues. From germline, CDR1 is SQVTM and CDR2 ANQGSEA. Trimming cost V 4 bases and J 5 bases; bases outside gene matches: 5. The CDR3 DNA reads as TGCAGCGTTGCAACTACTAGCGGGGAGACCCAGTACTTC. It is translated as CSVATTSGETQYF.

This clonotype has ten or more counts. This chain connects TRBV14 to TRBJ2-5; no clear D. Per germline, CDR1 SGHDN and CDR2 FVKESK. V lost 1 base to trimming and J lost 6 bases, with 9 bases between them. This CDR3 has 13 amino acids. The CDR3 reads CASSQAFLKTQYF. CDR3 nucleotides: TGTGCCAGCAGCCAAGCCTTCTTGAAGACCCAGTACTTC.

This clonotype was counted ten times or more. The J gene is TRBJ2-6, the V gene TRBV7-9; D is ambiguous. The CDR3 length is 15 residues. The V and J ends lost 2 bases and 0 bases respectively, with 5 bases between them. Germline CDR1 SEHNR, CDR2 FQNEAQ (reference sequence). CDR3 residues: CASSLRPSGANVLTF. The CDR3 DNA follows: TGTGCCAGCAGCTTAAGGCCCTCTGGGGCCAACGTCCTGACTTTC.

The chain uses TRBV21-1 and TRBJ1-4; TRBD1 is taken as the D call from the table, unchecked against the DNA. TRBV21-1 is labeled a pseudogene. The CDR3 totals 15 residues. CDR3 region: CASSRRGTENEKLLF. Here the CDR3 DNA reads TGTGCCAGCAGCAGACGCGGGACGGAGAATGAAAAACTGTTGTTT.

This clonotype was seen a few times. The CDR3 region is CASSLTGGPVETQYF. For the CDR3, the DNA is TGTGCCAGCAGCCTAACAGGGGGCCCGGTCGAGACCCAGTACTTC. This sequence joins TRBV11-2 and TRBJ2-5; 9 bases line up with TRBD1. V lost 5 bases, J lost 5 bases, and 9 bases stayed unmatched. This CDR3 has 15 amino acids. Germline CDR1 is SGHAT and CDR2 is FQNNGV.

This clonotype was seen many times. The V and J genes are TRBV20-1 and TRBJ2-5, with TRBD2 as a possible D gene (6 bases). The V gene lost 3 bases and the J gene lost 5 bases, with 7 bases spanning the gap. CDR1 and CDR2 (germline): DFQATT, SNEGSKA (reference sequence). This CDR3 region has 11 residues. The chain's CDR3 is CSASGGETQYF. CDR3 in DNA: TGCAGTGCTAGCGGAGGGGAGACCCAGTACTTC.

The chain recombines TRBV20-1 with TRBJ2-1; D might be TRBD2 (6 bases). Germline-derived CDR1 and CDR2 are DFQATT and SNEGSKA (reference sequence). CDR3 length: 16 amino acids. V was pared by 8 bases and J by 8 bases, with 28 bases between. CDR3 amino acids: CSFQLSSVGVHYEQFF. CDR3 bases: TGCAGTTTCCAACTTTCTAGCGTGGGTGTCCACTATGAGCAGTTCTTC.

This clonotype has more than one count but fewer than ten. The CDR3 DNA is TGTGCCAGCAGCTTGGGTTTCTGGGACAGGGGCTACGAGCAGTACTTC. This gives the protein CASSLGFWDRGYEQYF. This chain joins TRBV5-4 and TRBJ2-7; the match to TRBD1 covers 10 bases. From germline, CDR1 is SGHNT and CDR2 YYREEE (reference sequence). The CDR3 consists of 16 residues. V trimming: 0 bases; J trimming: 3 bases; junction bases outside the gene matches: 6. The variable domain in full, with the rest retrieved from reference TRBV5-4 and TRBJ2-7, is ETGVTQSPTHLIKTRGQQVTLRCSSQSGHNTVSWYQQALGQGPQFIFQYYREEENGRGNFPPRFSGLQFPNYSSELNVNALELDDSALYLCASSLGFWDRGYEQYFGPGTRLTVT.

This clonotype was recorded many times. CDR3 in amino acids: CASSRGLALNEQFF. Written as DNA, the CDR3 is TGTGCCAGCAGCCGAGGACTAGCCTTAAATGAGCAGTTCTTC. This rearrangement joins TRBV3-1 to TRBJ2-1; 8 bases are shared with TRBD2. Trimming took 4 bases from V and 7 from J; bases not matched to a gene: 6. CDR3 size: 14 residues. Looked up from germline, CDR1 is LGHDT and CDR2 is YNNKEL (reference sequence).

This clonotype was counted once. Mismatch with germline at one junction end may stem from a read error. The chain joins TRBV7-9 to TRBJ1-1; 9 bases align to TRBD1. In germline, CDR1 is SEHNR, CDR2 FQNEAQ (reference sequence). The CDR3 is 14 residues long. CDR3 region: CAGSKPTGGTEAFF. CDR3 in DNA: TGTGCCGGCAGCAAACCGACAGGGGGCACTGAAGCTTTCTTT.

This clonotype appeared many times. The V call is TRBV20-1, the J call TRBJ1-2; D is unresolved. This CDR3 region has 13 residues. Trimming took 0 bases from V and 5 from J, leaving 10 bases between them. Germline values: CDR1 DFQATT, CDR2 SNEGSKA (reference sequence). In DNA, the CDR3 is TGCAGTGCTAGAGAGGACGGATTTTATGGCTACACCTTC. Its protein product is CSAREDGFYGYTF.

This clonotype was recorded many times. The chain employs TRBV20-1 and TRBJ1-1, with D maybe TRBD1 (6 bases). Germline V gene lookup returns CDR1 DFQATT and CDR2 SNEGSKA (reference sequence). The CDR3 runs 14 residues. The V end lost 7 bases, the J end lost 2 bases, and 17 bases lay between the germline ends. As DNA, the CDR3 is TGCAGTGTTAAAGGAGTCAGGGGTAACACTGAAGCTTTCTTT. It codes for CSVKGVRGNTEAFF.

This clonotype came up a few times. The CDR3 bases are TGTGCCAGCATGATGGTGGGGGCGGATGGCTACACCTTC. This codes for CASMMVGADGYTF. The chain recombines TRBV2 with TRBJ1-2; D is perhaps TRBD1 (6 bases). Trimming shortened V by 7 bases and J by 6 bases, and 15 bases separated the two germline ends. Germline V lookup: CDR1 SNHLY, CDR2 FYNNEI. The CDR3 runs 13 residues.

With respect to this clonotype: This likely traces to a read error, being one base from a far larger clone. The chain couples TRBV20-1 to TRBJ2-5, with 10 bases fitting TRBD2. The J call may not be correct, given that the DNA end is closer to TRBJ2-1. The CDR3 is made up of 16 amino acids. The V gene's germline CDR1 is DFQATT and CDR2 SNEGSKA (reference sequence). For the CDR3, the DNA is TGCAGTGCTAGCCAGCGGGGGGGCCTGTCCTTCAATGAGCAGTTCTTC. It encodes CSASQRGGLSFNEQFF.

In its sample, this clonotype was seen many times. The chain uses TRBV5-5 and TRBJ1-1; D may be TRBD1 (6 bases). Germline CDR1 reads SGHKS; CDR2 reads YYEKEE (reference sequence). The CDR3 totals 15 residues. Between the trimmed V and J ends, which lost 6 bases and 6 bases, there was a span of 21 bases. The CDR3: CASTVTGTRGAEAFF. The CDR3 coding sequence is TGTGCCAGCACCGTGACAGGCACCCGGGGTGCTGAAGCTTTCTTT.

This clonotype has only a few counts. This chain links TRBV5-1 with TRBJ2-3; 8 nucleotides agree with TRBD2. Germline CDR1 and CDR2: SGHRS and YFSETQ. The trim removed 0 bases at V and 1 base at J, leaving 1 base unmatched. The CDR3 contains 15 residues. In nucleotides, the CDR3 is TGCGCCAGCAGCTTGGAACTAGCGGGCACAGATACGCAGTATTTT. Protein: CASSLELAGTDTQYF.

The chain is built from TRBV18 and TRBJ2-3, with D tentatively TRBD2 (5 bases). V lost 10 bases and J lost 8, with 31 bases in between. CDR3 length: 17 amino acids. From germline, CDR1 is KGHSH and CDR2 LQKENI. The chain's CDR3 is CATPGVSRTGSSGTQYF. The CDR3 bases are TGTGCCACCCCTGGGGTCTCCCGGACGGGGTCGTCAGGTACGCAGTATTTT.

V and J are TRBV30 and TRBJ2-3, with D tentatively TRBD2 (7 bases). With 0 bases removed from V and 5 bases from J, the gap between germline ends came to 12 bases. There are 14 residues in the CDR3. Germline V gene data show CDR1 as GTSNPN and CDR2 as SVGIG (reference sequence). The CDR3 DNA reads TGTGCCTGGAGTGTAGGGGGGGTGGGAGATACGCAGTATTTT. This gives the protein CAWSVGGVGDTQYF.

At least ten counts were recorded for this clonotype. The CDR3 region has the DNA TGCGCCAGCAGCTTGGCTGGGGCGGGGGGCCCTTTGAATACGCAGTATTTT. Encoded protein: CASSLAGAGGPLNTQYF. The V call is TRBV5-1, the J call TRBJ2-3; 8 nucleotides agree with TRBD2. The J segment lost 7 bases and the V segment lost 0 bases, leaving 13 bases of the junction unmatched. Per the germline V gene, CDR1 is SGHRS and CDR2 is YFSETQ. The CDR3 is 17 amino acids. Drawing the rest from reference TRBV5-1 and TRBJ2-3, the complete variable domain is KAGVTQTPRYLIKTRGQQVTLSCSPISGHRSVSWYQQTPGQGLQFLFEYFSETQRNKGNFPGRFSGRQFSNSRSEMNVSTLELGDSALYLCASSLAGAGGPLNTQYFGPGTRLTVL.